The sequence of this TCR beta chain was determined in a study of vaccination effects on CD4 cells after COVID-19. The table came from immunoSEQ multiplex PCR; TCRdb's copy has only in-frame clones and leaves some out. This sample has about 66,000 clones, with more than 60% found just once. CD4+ T cells were isolated after around ten days of culture. Participants were vaccinated with two doses of either the BNT162b2 or mRNA-1273 vaccine. On day 3 and again on day 7, half the medium was replaced with IL-2 medium. As concerns this clone: The antigen is not known.

The sequencing used CD4+ T cells from PBMCs cultured without peptide, collected after COVID-19 vaccination. The sequence derives from a human donor who received a COVID-19 vaccine.

The CDR3 sequence: CASSDLGTAKHNEQFF. CDR3 sequence (DNA): TGTGCCAGCAGTGATCTCGGGACGGCCAAGCACAATGAGCAGTTCTTC. The chain uses TRBV11-1 and TRBJ2-1; D may be TRBD1 or TRBD2 (5 bases each). Germline V gene sequence: CDR1 SGHAT, CDR2 FQDESV (reference sequence). This CDR3 spans 16 amino acids. Trimming cost V 6 bases and J 5 bases, with 20 bases left between them. Using reference TRBV11-1 and TRBJ2-1 for the parts outside the CDR3, the full variable domain is EAEVAQSPRYKITEKSQAVAFWCDPISGHATLYWYRQILGQGPELLVQFQDESVVDDSQLPKDRFSAERLKGVDSTLKIQPAELGDSAMYLCASSDLGTAKHNEQFFGPGTRLTVL.